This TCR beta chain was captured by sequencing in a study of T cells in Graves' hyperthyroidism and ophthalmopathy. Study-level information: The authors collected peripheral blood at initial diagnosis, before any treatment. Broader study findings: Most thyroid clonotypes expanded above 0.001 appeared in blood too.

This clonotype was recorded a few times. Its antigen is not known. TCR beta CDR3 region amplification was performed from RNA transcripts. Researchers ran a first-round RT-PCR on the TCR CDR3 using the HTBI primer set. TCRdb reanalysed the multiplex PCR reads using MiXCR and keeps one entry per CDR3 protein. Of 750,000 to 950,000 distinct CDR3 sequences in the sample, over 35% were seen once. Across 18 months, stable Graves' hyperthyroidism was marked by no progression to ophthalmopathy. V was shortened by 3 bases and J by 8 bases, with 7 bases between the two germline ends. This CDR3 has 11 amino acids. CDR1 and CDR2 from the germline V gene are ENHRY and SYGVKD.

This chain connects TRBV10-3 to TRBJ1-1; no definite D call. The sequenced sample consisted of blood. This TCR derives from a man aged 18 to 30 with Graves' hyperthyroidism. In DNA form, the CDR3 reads TGTGCCATCAGTGAAGGCGGAGAAGCTTTCTTT. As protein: CAISEGGEAFF.